These 20 T cell receptor beta chains originate from one sample sequenced in a study of blood T cell repertoires in COVID-19. Repertoires were generated with immunoSEQ multiplex PCR, while TCRdb's copy carries only in-frame clones and drops some. The sample lists more than 70,000 clones, about 85% occurring once. Sequencing input: peripheral blood. The origin of the receptors is a human donor in a cohort sampled during active COVID-19.

This sequence joins TRBV5-1 and TRBJ2-7; 12 bases are a match to TRBD1. This CDR3 spans 14 amino acids. Germline CDR1 is SGHRS and CDR2 is YFSETQ. Trimming removed 3 bases from V and 6 bases from J; junction bases left unmatched: 4. CDR3 loop: CASSSGTGGLEQYF. CDR3 coding DNA: TGCGCCAGCAGCTCCGGGACAGGGGGCCTCGAGCAGTACTTC.

This clone occurred once. CDR3 loop: CASSSSGGAAEAFF. The CDR3 nucleotides are TGTGCCAGCAGTTCATCTGGAGGGGCCGCTGAAGCTTTCTTT. The chain uses TRBV28 and TRBJ1-1, with D perhaps TRBD1 (5 bases). Trimming took 4 bases from V and 6 from J, leaving 15 bases between them. The germline V gene has CDR1 MDHEN and CDR2 SYDVKM. The length of the CDR3 is 14 residues.

The J gene is TRBJ1-6, the V gene TRBV3-1 (or the pseudogene TRBV3-2); D is perhaps TRBD1 (5 bases). The CDR3 covers 15 residues. Germline V CDR1 and CDR2: LGHDT, YNNKEL (reference sequence). V lost 1 base, J lost 5 bases, and 9 bases lay in between. CDR3 in DNA: TGTGCCAGCAGCCAAGTTTGGGGGGATAATTCACCCCTCCACTTT. Amino acids: CASSQVWGDNSPLHF.

This chain links TRBV28 with TRBJ1-3; D is possibly TRBD1 (6 bases). V shed 8 bases and J shed 0 bases, with 17 bases lying between them. Per the germline V gene, CDR1 is MDHEN and CDR2 is SYDVKM. The CDR3 has 16 residues. This chain's CDR3 is CASGSGGRISGNTIYF. The CDR3 DNA reads as TGTGCCAGCGGGAGTGGGGGCCGGATCTCTGGAAACACCATATATTTT.

The V and J genes are TRBV7-8 and TRBJ2-7, with D possibly being TRBD1 (6 bases). The CDR3 is 15 residues long. Trimming pared 5 bases from V and 7 bases from J, leaving 21 bases between. Germline V gene sequence: CDR1 SGHVS, CDR2 FQNEAQ. CDR3: CASSPRAGVLGEQYF. As DNA, the CDR3 is TGTGCCAGCAGCCCCAGGGCAGGGGTCCTTGGGGAGCAGTACTTC.

This clone has a single count. The V and J genes are TRBV6-5 and TRBJ2-7; 7 nucleotides agree with TRBD1. Trimming at V came to 6 bases and at J to 7 bases, leaving 12 bases not matched to a gene. The CDR3 sequence is 14 residues long. Germline-derived CDR1 and CDR2 are MNHEY and SVGAGI. CDR3 sequence (DNA): TGTGCCAGCAGCTATAACAGGGGCCCGGGGGAGCAGTACTTC. Encoded protein: CASSYNRGPGEQYF.

A remark on this clone: Other nucleotide sequences in the sample specify the same CDR3. This chain links TRBV6-5 with TRBJ2-3; TRBD2 aligns across 12 bases. The V gene end was trimmed by 6 bases and the J gene end by 0 bases; junction bases not matched to a gene: 1. This CDR3 has 15 amino acids. CDR1 MNHEY and CDR2 SVGAGI come from the germline V gene. The CDR3 sequence is CASRGTSGSTDTQYF. The CDR3 bases are TGTGCCAGCAGGGGGACTAGCGGGAGCACAGATACGCAGTATTTT.

The gene calls are TRBV13 and TRBJ2-7; TRBD1 matches at 7 bases. Germline V gene sequence: CDR1 PRHDT, CDR2 FYEKMQ (reference sequence). J lost 2 bases, V lost 5 bases, and 9 bases had no gene match. This CDR3 is 15 amino acids long. In nucleotides, the CDR3 is TGTGCCAGCAGCCTTCAGGACAGGTTCCCCTACGAGCAGTACTTC. Encoded protein: CASSLQDRFPYEQYF.

V is TRBV6-2 or TRBV6-3 and J is TRBJ2-2; D is uncertain. The CDR3 spans 12 residues. Per the germline V gene, CDR1 is MNHEY and CDR2 is SVGEGT. With 5 bases removed from V and 7 bases from J, the gap between germline ends came to 8 bases. The CDR3 DNA reads TGTGCCAGCAGTCCCCGCGTCGGGGAGCTGTTTTTT. It translates to CASSPRVGELFF.

This chain uses TRBV11-3 with TRBJ2-3, with 10 bases matching TRBD2. Germline V CDR1 and CDR2: SGHNT, YENEEA. V gave up 5 bases and J gave up 3 bases; unmatched junction bases: 14. The CDR3 totals 18 residues. CDR3 DNA: TGTGCCAGCAGCCCGGGGAGGACTAGCGGTGGGTGGACAGATACGCAGTATTTT. It specifies CASSPGRTSGGWTDTQYF.

This clone appeared a single time. V and J are TRBV11-2 and TRBJ1-3; D not certain. CDR1 is SGHAT and CDR2 is FQNNGV in the germline V gene. V dropped 2 bases and J dropped 0 bases, with 11 bases sitting between them. The CDR3 contains 16 residues. CDR3 bases: TGTGCCAGCAGCTTACTCAGGACTAGCTCTGGAAACACCATATATTTT. Translated, it gives CASSLLRTSSGNTIYF. Full variable domain (outside the CDR3, taken from reference TRBV11-2 and TRBJ1-3): EAGVAQSPRYKIIEKRQSVAFWCNPISGHATLYWYQQILGQGPKLLIQFQNNGVVDDSQLPKDRFSAERLKGVDSTLKIQPAKLEDSAVYLCASSLLRTSSGNTIYFGEGSWLTVV.

The chain is built from TRBV27 and TRBJ1-1; TRBD1 might be the D (6 bases). Trimming took 1 base from V and 7 from J, leaving 10 bases between them. Germline lookup yields CDR1 MNHEY and CDR2 SMNVEV (reference sequence). The CDR3 covers 13 residues. CDR3 DNA: TGTGCCAGCAGTTTATACAGGGAAAGTGAAGCTTTCTTT. It specifies CASSLYRESEAFF.

The CDR3 region is CASRYRGGYTF. The CDR3 nucleotides read TGTGCCAGCAGGTACAGGGGAGGCTACACCTTC. The gene calls are TRBV2 and TRBJ1-2; 7 nucleotides line up with TRBD1. V was clipped by 6 bases and J by 8 bases; unmatched bases: 3. The CDR3 spans 11 residues. Germline V gives CDR1 SNHLY, CDR2 FYNNEI. Full variable domain (missing parts from reference TRBV2 and TRBJ1-2): EPEVTQTPSHQVTQMGQEVILRCVPISNHLYFYWYRQILGQKVEFLVSFYNNEISEKSEIFDDQFSVERPDGSNFTLKIRSTKLEDSAMYFCASRYRGGYTFGSGTRLTVV.

The chain combines TRBV5-1 with TRBJ1-6; D call uncertain. The CDR3 is 13 residues long. V gave up 0 bases and J gave up 8 bases, with 6 bases separating them. Germline V gene sequence: CDR1 SGHRS, CDR2 YFSETQ. In nucleotides, the CDR3 is TGCGCCAGCAGCTTGGCCGGAGATTCACCCCTCCACTTT. It specifies CASSLAGDSPLHF. The complete variable domain, with remaining parts taken from reference TRBV5-1 and TRBJ1-6, reads KAGVTQTPRYLIKTRGQQVTLSCSPISGHRSVSWYQQTPGQGLQFLFEYFSETQRNKGNFPGRFSGRQFSNSRSEMNVSTLELGDSALYLCASSLAGDSPLHFGNGTRLTVT.

The chain carries TRBV11-1 and TRBJ2-6, with D unclear. CDR1 and CDR2 (germline): SGHAT, FQDESV (reference sequence). V lost 5 bases and J 2 bases, leaving 10 bases between the germline ends. This CDR3 is 15 amino acids long. The CDR3 here is CASSPRAAGANVLTF. For the CDR3, the DNA is TGTGCCAGCAGCCCACGTGCGGCTGGGGCCAACGTCCTGACTTTC. The entire variable domain, with the rest obtained from reference TRBV11-1 and TRBJ2-6, is as follows: EAEVAQSPRYKITEKSQAVAFWCDPISGHATLYWYRQILGQGPELLVQFQDESVVDDSQLPKDRFSAERLKGVDSTLKIQPAELGDSAMYLCASSPRAAGANVLTFGAGSRLTVL.

The chain is built from TRBV19 and TRBJ1-1, with unresolved D. Germline V gene lookup returns CDR1 LNHDA and CDR2 SQIVND (reference sequence). V was cut by 5 bases and J by 1 base, with 14 bases left in between. The length of the CDR3 is 15 residues. Here the CDR3 reads CASSSPGNSNTEAFF. The DNA for the CDR3 is TGTGCCAGTAGTTCGCCGGGAAACTCGAACACTGAAGCTTTCTTT.

V and J are TRBV19 and TRBJ2-1, with 14 bases that match TRBD2. The CDR3 covers 16 residues. The V gene's germline CDR1 is LNHDA and CDR2 SQIVND (reference sequence). Trimming removed 4 bases from V and 8 bases from J; junction bases left unmatched: 7. CDR3 DNA: TGTGCCAGTAGTACCCGACTAGCGGGAGGGTTAGATGAGCAGTTCTTC. Translating gives CASSTRLAGGLDEQFF.

This chain links TRBV7-6 with TRBJ2-1; 11 bases align to TRBD2. V gave up 5 bases and J gave up 4 bases; unmatched junction bases: 7. The CDR3 has 16 amino acids. Per germline, CDR1 SGHVS and CDR2 FNYEAQ. The CDR3 sequence: CASSVTTSGIYNEQFF. The CDR3 nucleotides are TGTGCCAGCAGCGTAACGACTAGCGGGATTTACAATGAGCAGTTCTTC.

This chain joins TRBV25-1 and TRBJ1-2; TRBD1 aligns across 9 bases. CDR3 length: 18 residues. In germline, CDR1 is MGHDK, CDR2 SYGVNS. V was pared by 6 bases and J by 4 bases, with 18 bases of the junction left unmatched. The CDR3 DNA is TGTGCCAGCAGGGGAAACAGGGGGCTGGGCAATTCGGGCTATGGCTACACCTTC. Its protein product is CASRGNRGLGNSGYGYTF.

This clone came up a few times. This sequence joins TRBV6-5 and TRBJ2-3; TRBD2 matches at 10 bases. The CDR3 extends over 15 amino acids. V dropped 4 bases and J dropped 0; count of bases not matched to a gene: 1. Germline CDR1 is MNHEY and CDR2 is SVGAGI. The DNA of the CDR3 is TGTGCCAGCAGTTGGACTAGCGGTAGCACAGATACGCAGTATTTT. It encodes CASSWTSGSTDTQYF.